The present T cell receptor (beta chain) was sequenced within a study of control samples from healthy donors and cancer patients. Assay: immunoSEQ multiplex PCR; the TCRdb copy retains only in-frame clones and omits some. The sample consists of 130,000 to 150,000 clones, about 95% of them appearing once. This TCR derives from a man aged 60 to 69 with colorectal cancer. Material for sequencing was PBMCs.

CDR3 nucleotide sequence: TGCGCCAGCAGCTTGGTCTGGTACCAAGAGACCCAGTACTTC. Protein product: CASSLVWYQETQYF. The chain carries TRBV5-1 and TRBJ2-5; D unresolved. The CDR3 runs to 14 residues. Germline lookup yields CDR1 SGHRS and CDR2 YFSETQ. V lost 0 bases and J lost 0, with 6 bases in between. The whole variable domain, remainder taken from reference TRBV5-1 and TRBJ2-5, is KAGVTQTPRYLIKTRGQQVTLSCSPISGHRSVSWYQQTPGQGLQFLFEYFSETQRNKGNFPGRFSGRQFSNSRSEMNVSTLELGDSALYLCASSLVWYQETQYFGPGTRLLVL.